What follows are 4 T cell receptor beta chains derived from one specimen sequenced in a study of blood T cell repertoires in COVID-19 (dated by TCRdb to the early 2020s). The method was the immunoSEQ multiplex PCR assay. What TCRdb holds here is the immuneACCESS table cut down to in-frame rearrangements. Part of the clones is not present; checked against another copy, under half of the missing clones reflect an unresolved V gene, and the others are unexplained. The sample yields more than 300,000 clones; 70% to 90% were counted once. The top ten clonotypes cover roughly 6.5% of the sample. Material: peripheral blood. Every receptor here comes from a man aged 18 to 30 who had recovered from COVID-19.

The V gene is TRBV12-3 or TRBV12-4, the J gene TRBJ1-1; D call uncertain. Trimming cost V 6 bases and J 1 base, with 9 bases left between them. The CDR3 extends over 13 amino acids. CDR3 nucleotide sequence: TGTGCCAGCAGCACAACTAGGAACACTGAAGCTTTCTTT. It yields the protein CASSTTRNTEAFF.

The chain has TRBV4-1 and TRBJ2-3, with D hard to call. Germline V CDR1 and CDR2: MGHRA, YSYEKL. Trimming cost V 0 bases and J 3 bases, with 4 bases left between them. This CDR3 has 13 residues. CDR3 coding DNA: TGCGCCAGCAGCCAAGATCCTACAGATACGCAGTATTTT. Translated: CASSQDPTDTQYF.

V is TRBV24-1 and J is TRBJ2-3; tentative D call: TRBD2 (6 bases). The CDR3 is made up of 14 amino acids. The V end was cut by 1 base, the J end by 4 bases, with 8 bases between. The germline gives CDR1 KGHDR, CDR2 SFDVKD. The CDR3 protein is CATSDFSGADTQYF. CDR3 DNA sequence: TGTGCCACCAGTGATTTTTCGGGGGCAGATACGCAGTATTTT.

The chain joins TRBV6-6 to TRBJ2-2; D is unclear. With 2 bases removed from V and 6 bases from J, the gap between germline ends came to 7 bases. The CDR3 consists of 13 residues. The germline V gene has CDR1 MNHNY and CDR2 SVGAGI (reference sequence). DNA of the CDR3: TGTGCCAGCAGTTACATCCGGGCCGGGGAGCTGTTTTTT. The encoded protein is CASSYIRAGELFF.